Listed here are 28 T cell receptor beta chains from one sample, sequenced in a study of T-cell memory formation after mild COVID-19. TCRdb analysed the 5' RACE reads with MiXCR anew, one entry per CDR3 protein. Among about 190,000 distinct CDR3 sequences listed, about 17% were seen once. What was sequenced was PBMCs or a T cell subset sorted from them (not recorded which). Receptor source: an adult woman who had mild COVID-19 (a few samples of this study predate the infection). Cell type and time point are not known.

The V call is TRBV5-1, the J call TRBJ2-1; 8 bases agree with TRBD2. V was pared by 1 base and J by 8 bases, with 2 bases of the junction left unmatched. This CDR3 contains 13 residues. CDR1 and CDR2 from the germline V gene are SGHRS and YFSETQ. Written as DNA, the CDR3 is TGCGCCAGCAGCTTGACTAGCGGCCATGAGCAGTTCTTC. It is translated as CASSLTSGHEQFF.

The table lists this clonotype with many counts. V gene TRBV2 combines with J gene TRBJ1-5; 10 bases align to TRBD1. Unmatched junction bases numbered 4, after V lost 5 bases and J lost 3 bases. Germline-derived CDR1 and CDR2 are SNHLY and FYNNEI. This CDR3 comprises 15 residues. This CDR3 is CASSRDRGSNQPQHF. In DNA form, the CDR3 reads TGTGCCAGCAGTAGGGACAGGGGTTCCAATCAGCCCCAGCATTTT. The variable domain in full, with the rest retrieved from reference TRBV2 and TRBJ1-5, is EPEVTQTPSHQVTQMGQEVILRCVPISNHLYFYWYRQILGQKVEFLVSFYNNEISEKSEIFDDQFSVERPDGSNFTLKIRSTKLEDSAMYFCASSRDRGSNQPQHFGDGTRLSIL.

This clonotype was counted a few times. In nucleotides, the CDR3 is TGTGCCAGCTCTTTGGGCAGGGGGTTCGAGCAGTACTTC. Protein: CASSLGRGFEQYF. The chain has TRBV28 and TRBJ2-7; 7 nucleotides align to TRBD1. The CDR3 consists of 13 residues. After removal of 8 bases from V and 6 bases from J, the junction contained 10 bases not matched to a gene. In germline, CDR1 is MDHEN, CDR2 SYDVKM.

This clonotype was recorded a few times. The chain couples TRBV20-1 to TRBJ1-2, with TRBD1 as a possible D gene (5 bases). V was cut by 5 bases and J by 0 bases, with 10 bases left in between. This CDR3 is 13 amino acids long. Germline CDR1 and CDR2: DFQATT and SNEGSKA (reference sequence). For the CDR3, the DNA is TGCAGTGCTTTCCGGGACGCTAACTATGGCTACACCTTC. This encodes CSAFRDANYGYTF.

This clonotype appeared a few times. This chain links TRBV5-1 with TRBJ2-5; 11 positions match TRBD1. V dropped 2 bases and J dropped 4; count of bases not matched to a gene: 4. The CDR3 spans 15 residues. Germline V gene data show CDR1 as SGHRS and CDR2 as YFSETQ. As DNA, the CDR3 is TGCGCCAGCAGCTTAGATGGGACAGGGGGAGAGACCCAGTACTTC. Translation gives CASSLDGTGGETQYF.

The J gene is TRBJ1-5, the V gene TRBV19; D may be TRBD1 (6 bases). Trimming removed 6 bases from V and 4 bases from J, with 16 bases in between. The CDR3 loop spans 15 amino acids. Germline V gene sequence: CDR1 LNHDA, CDR2 SQIVND (reference sequence). The CDR3 DNA sequence: TGTGCCAGTAGCCCCGCCAGGGGAGGTAATCAGCCCCAGCATTTT. This gives the protein CASSPARGGNQPQHF. The entire variable domain, with the rest obtained from reference TRBV19 and TRBJ1-5, is as follows: DGGITQSPKYLFRKEGQNVTLSCEQNLNHDAMYWYRQDPGQGLRLIYYSQIVNDFQKGDIAEGYSVSREKKESFPLTVTSAQKNPTAFYLCASSPARGGNQPQHFGDGTRLSIL.

This clonotype was seen a handful of times. The rearrangement joins TRBV9 to TRBJ2-5; TRBD2 is a possible D gene (5 bases). Per the germline V gene, CDR1 is SGDLS and CDR2 is YYNGEE. The CDR3 is made up of 14 amino acids. V gave up 0 bases and J gave up 5 bases, with 11 bases separating them. CDR3 protein: CASSVELGGETQYF. The CDR3 DNA sequence: TGTGCCAGCAGCGTAGAACTAGGCGGGGAGACCCAGTACTTC.

This rearrangement joins TRBV29-1 to TRBJ2-7; D is unclear. The CDR3 is 10 residues long. Trimming cost V 4 bases and J 3 bases, with 4 bases left between them. Germline V gene data show CDR1 as SQVTM and CDR2 as ANQGSEA. This chain's CDR3 is CSVGSYEQYF. For the CDR3, the DNA is TGCAGCGTTGGGAGCTACGAGCAGTACTTC.

This clonotype has more than one count but fewer than ten. The chain employs TRBV12-3 or TRBV12-4 and TRBJ2-5, with 8 bases lining up with TRBD2. V lost 5 bases to trimming and J lost 4 bases; unmatched junction nucleotides: 6. The CDR3 loop spans 14 amino acids. CDR3 sequence: CASSVASGRETQYF. CDR3 DNA sequence: TGTGCCAGCAGTGTGGCAAGCGGGAGAGAGACCCAGTACTTC.

The V gene is TRBV5-1, the J gene TRBJ1-1; D gene uncertain. In germline, CDR1 is SGHRS, CDR2 YFSETQ. The CDR3 is 14 residues long. The germline V and J ends were trimmed by 1 base and 1 base, with 8 bases remaining between them. CDR3 in amino acids: CASSLTSANTEAFF. DNA of the CDR3: TGCGCCAGCAGCTTGACATCGGCGAACACTGAAGCTTTCTTT.

The sample holds a few counts of this clonotype. The chain joins TRBV7-9 to TRBJ2-4, with D possibly matching TRBD2 (7 bases). Trimming pared 1 base from V and 12 bases from J, leaving 16 bases between. This CDR3 is 14 amino acids long. Germline values: CDR1 SEHNR, CDR2 FQNEAQ (reference sequence). The chain's CDR3 is CASSLEVRGGPQYF. CDR3 DNA sequence: TGTGCCAGCAGCTTAGAAGTTAGGGGGGGCCCTCAGTACTTC.

The J gene is TRBJ2-5, the V gene TRBV7-2, with D possibly TRBD2 on 6 matching bases. CDR1 is SGHTA and CDR2 is FQGNSA in the germline V gene. The CDR3 consists of 13 residues. V dropped 4 bases and J dropped 4 bases, with 10 bases sitting between them. As DNA, the CDR3 is TGTGCCAGCAGCTCCGTCGGGAGAGAGACCCAGTACTTC. This gives the protein CASSSVGRETQYF.

The chain links TRBV12-3 or TRBV12-4 to TRBJ1-1, with D unresolved. V lost 8 bases and J lost 1, with 8 bases in between. The length of the CDR3 is 12 residues. The CDR3 DNA follows: TGTGCCAGCCAACGGGGGAACACTGAAGCTTTCTTT. Its translation is CASQRGNTEAFF.

This clonotype was seen only a few times. This sequence joins TRBV20-1 and TRBJ2-5; D ambiguous. Trimming cost V 8 bases and J 5 bases, with 12 bases left between them. Germline CDR1 is DFQATT and CDR2 is SNEGSKA (reference sequence). This CDR3 has 11 amino acids. The CDR3 DNA sequence: TGCAGTTGCCCAGACGGCGAGACCCAGTACTTC. Translating it yields CSCPDGETQYF.

This clonotype appeared a few times. The gene calls are TRBV4-1 and TRBJ2-7; D is possibly TRBD1 (5 bases). Germline lookup yields CDR1 MGHRA and CDR2 YSYEKL. This CDR3 region has 14 residues. V was clipped by 4 bases and J by 2 bases, with 12 bases between them. The CDR3 protein is CASSPTDRTYEQYF. The CDR3 DNA follows: TGCGCCAGCAGCCCGACTGACAGAACCTACGAGCAGTACTTC.

The rearrangement links TRBV27 to TRBJ2-5; 8 bases map to TRBD2. Germline V gene data show CDR1 as MNHEY and CDR2 as SMNVEV (reference sequence). CDR3 length: 14 residues. V lost 0 bases, J lost 5 bases, and 2 bases stayed unmatched. The CDR3 here is CASSLSRGVETQYF. CDR3 nucleotides: TGTGCCAGCAGTTTATCGCGGGGGGTGGAGACCCAGTACTTC.

This chain connects TRBV14 to TRBJ2-1; TRBD2 might be the D (5 bases). Trimming took 0 bases from V and 6 from J, leaving 12 bases between them. The CDR3 covers 15 residues. CDR1 is SGHDN, CDR2 FVKESK, per germline. This CDR3 is CASSQDLTRRNEQFF. The CDR3 DNA reads TGTGCCAGCAGCCAAGATCTCACTAGACGCAATGAGCAGTTCTTC.

This clonotype was counted between two and nine times. The rearrangement links TRBV5-1 to TRBJ1-2, with unresolved D. Germline V lookup: CDR1 SGHRS, CDR2 YFSETQ. The CDR3 loop spans 15 amino acids. The V and J ends lost 0 bases and 0 bases respectively, with 9 bases between them. CDR3 sequence reads: CASSLGDVPNYGYTF. CDR3 nucleotides: TGCGCCAGCAGCTTGGGAGACGTGCCTAACTATGGCTACACCTTC. Full variable domain (missing parts from reference TRBV5-1 and TRBJ1-2): KAGVTQTPRYLIKTRGQQVTLSCSPISGHRSVSWYQQTPGQGLQFLFEYFSETQRNKGNFPGRFSGRQFSNSRSEMNVSTLELGDSALYLCASSLGDVPNYGYTFGSGTRLTVV.

The chain joins TRBV19 to TRBJ2-2; TRBD1 matches at 8 bases. Germline trimming cut 6 bases from V and 1 base from J; bases unmatched to any gene: 4. Germline V gene data show CDR1 as LNHDA and CDR2 as SQIVND (reference sequence). The CDR3 contains 15 residues. The chain's CDR3 is CASSRTGKNTGELFF. The CDR3, as DNA: TGTGCCAGTAGCAGGACAGGGAAGAACACCGGGGAGCTGTTTTTT.

This clonotype was observed a handful of times. The chain carries TRBV5-1 and TRBJ1-1; TRBD1 might be the D (5 bases). The CDR3 runs to 14 residues. V shed 7 bases and J shed 0 bases, with 13 bases lying between them. Germline V gene lookup returns CDR1 SGHRS and CDR2 YFSETQ. The CDR3 is CASDARGMNTEAFF. In DNA, the CDR3 is TGCGCCAGCGACGCTCGGGGGATGAACACTGAAGCTTTCTTT.

This chain joins TRBV7-2 and TRBJ2-2; D is unclear. The CDR3 contains 11 residues. From germline, CDR1 is SGHTA and CDR2 FQGNSA. Trimming shortened V by 2 bases and J by 7 bases, and 2 bases separated the two germline ends. The CDR3 protein is CASSLHGELFF. CDR3 sequence (DNA): TGTGCCAGCAGCTTACACGGGGAGCTGTTTTTT.

This clonotype was observed a few times. The chain is built from TRBV5-1 and TRBJ1-1; D not resolved. CDR1 SGHRS and CDR2 YFSETQ come from the germline V gene. The CDR3 contains 13 residues. Trimming stripped 3 bases from V and 4 bases from J, with 10 bases between. CDR3 loop: CASSYNWPTEAFF. DNA of the CDR3: TGCGCCAGCAGCTACAACTGGCCCACTGAAGCTTTCTTT.

This clonotype was detected a few times. This chain joins TRBV7-9 and TRBJ2-7; D may be TRBD1 (5 bases). Per the germline V gene, CDR1 is SEHNR and CDR2 is FQNEAQ (reference sequence). This CDR3 region has 14 residues. V lost 2 bases to trimming and J lost 4 bases, with 12 bases between them. CDR3 region: CASSLRTGPYEQYF. The DNA of the CDR3 is TGTGCCAGCAGCTTAAGAACAGGCCCTTACGAGCAGTACTTC.

The chain uses TRBV7-6 and TRBJ1-1, with D perhaps TRBD1 (5 bases). Trimming pared 5 bases from V and 4 bases from J, leaving 17 bases between. The CDR3 runs to 15 residues. The germline gives CDR1 SGHVS, CDR2 FNYEAQ. CDR3 protein: CASSTGAGRGTEAFF. CDR3 bases: TGTGCCAGCAGCACAGGAGCGGGACGTGGCACTGAAGCTTTCTTT. The full variable domain, rest sourced from reference TRBV7-6 and TRBJ1-1, is GAGVSQSPRYKVTKRGQDVALRCDPISGHVSLYWYRQALGQGPEFLTYFNYEAQQDKSGLPNDRFSAERPEGSISTLTIQRTEQRDSAMYRCASSTGAGRGTEAFFGQGTRLTVV.

The genes are TRBV6-5 and TRBJ2-1, with a tentative D call TRBD2 (5 bases). Per the germline V gene, CDR1 is MNHEY and CDR2 is SVGAGI. V was shortened by 6 bases and J by 6 bases, with 15 bases between the two germline ends. The CDR3 is made up of 14 amino acids. In nucleotides, the CDR3 is TGTGCCAGCAGCCTCCGGACCGCGGGCAATGAGCAGTTCTTC. Its translation: CASSLRTAGNEQFF.

This clonotype was observed many times. The V call is TRBV5-1, the J call TRBJ2-1, with D tentatively TRBD2 (5 bases). The CDR3 covers 15 residues. The germline gives CDR1 SGHRS, CDR2 YFSETQ. Trimming pared 0 bases from V and 0 bases from J, leaving 7 bases between. The CDR3 coding sequence is TGCGCCAGCAGCTTGGAAGCGGTCTCCTACAATGAGCAGTTCTTC. Amino acid sequence: CASSLEAVSYNEQFF.

This clonotype was counted ten times or more. The chain has TRBV7-2 and TRBJ2-7; the match to TRBD2 covers 12 bases. The CDR3 extends over 15 amino acids. Germline assignment: CDR1 SGHTA and CDR2 FQGNSA. J gave up 11 bases and V 5 bases, and 13 bases lay outside the gene matches. CDR3 DNA sequence: TGTGCCAGCAGCCCCGGGACTAGCGGGCGGGCCGGAAAGTACTTC. Amino acid sequence: CASSPGTSGRAGKYF.

This rearrangement joins TRBV4-2 to TRBJ2-7, with a weak D call TRBD2 (6 bases). Per the germline V gene, CDR1 is LGHNA and CDR2 is YNFKEQ. The V and J ends lost 1 base and 4 bases respectively, with 14 bases between them. The length of the CDR3 is 15 residues. The CDR3 nucleotides are TGTGCCAGCAGCCAAGGGGATGCCGGGAGTTACGAGCAGTACTTC. Its translation: CASSQGDAGSYEQYF.